This T cell receptor beta chain stems from a study of cytomegalovirus exposure and HLA in healthy donors. PCR used 60 Vbeta primers and 13 Jbeta primers. Clones were read by immunoSEQ multiplex PCR, and TCRdb kept only the in-frame ones, dropping some. Of more than 85,000 clones listed, around 60% were seen once; the top ten hold 4.5% to 5%. Concerning this clone itself: Its specificity is unknown. The sample has other DNA sequences that encode this CDR3 too.

Trimming took 5 bases from V and 2 from J, leaving 12 bases between them. CDR3 length: 14 residues. Germline loops: CDR1 MNHNS, CDR2 SASEGT. General study points: Segments of the TCR beta V type were, in most cases, productive about 87% or about 30% of the time in an earlier analysis. According to the study, around 160 TCR beta chains were cytomegalovirus-associated. Exclusion as indistinguishable affected some V segments, including TRBV6-2 and TRBV6-3.

The chain joins TRBV6-1 to TRBJ2-5, with D tentatively TRBD2 (6 bases). Specimen: PBMCs. The sequence came from a human donor in good health. The CDR3, as DNA: TGTGCCAGCAGTTCACTAGCTAAGCAAGAGACCCAGTACTTC. Its protein product is CASSSLAKQETQYF.